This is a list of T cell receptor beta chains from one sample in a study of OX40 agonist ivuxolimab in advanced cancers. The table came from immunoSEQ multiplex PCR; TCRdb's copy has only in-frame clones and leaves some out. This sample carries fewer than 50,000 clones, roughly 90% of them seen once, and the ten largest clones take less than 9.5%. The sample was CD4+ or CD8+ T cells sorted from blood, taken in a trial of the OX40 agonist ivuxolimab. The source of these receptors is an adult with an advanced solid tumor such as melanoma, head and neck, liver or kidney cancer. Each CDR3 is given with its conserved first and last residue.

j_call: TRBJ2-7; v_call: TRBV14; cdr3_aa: CASSQVTSGPHYEQYF
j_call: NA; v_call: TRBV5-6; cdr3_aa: CASSLRDEQYF
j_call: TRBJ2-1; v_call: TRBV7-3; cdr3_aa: CASSFSGPGSYNEQFF
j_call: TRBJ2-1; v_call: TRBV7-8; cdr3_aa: CASSLAVARDEQFF
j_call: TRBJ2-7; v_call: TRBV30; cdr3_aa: CAWSVGPLYEQYF
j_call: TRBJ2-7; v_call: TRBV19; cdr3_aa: CASRPTGTGAYEQYF
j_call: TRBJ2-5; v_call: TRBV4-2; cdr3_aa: CASSQASSGQETQYF
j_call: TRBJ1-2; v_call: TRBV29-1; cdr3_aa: CSVVEEWVSNYGYTF
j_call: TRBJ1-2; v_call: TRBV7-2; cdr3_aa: CASSWSLGAYGYTF
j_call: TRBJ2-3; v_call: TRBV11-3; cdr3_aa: CASSLDRFEVTQYF
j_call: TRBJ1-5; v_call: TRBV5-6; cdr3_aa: CASSRGSNQPQHF
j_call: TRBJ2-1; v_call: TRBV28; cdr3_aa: CASLTHGGEQFF
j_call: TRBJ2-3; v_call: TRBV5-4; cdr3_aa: CASPLRTSGIHTQYF
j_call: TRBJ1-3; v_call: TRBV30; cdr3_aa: CAWTSMGGNTIYF
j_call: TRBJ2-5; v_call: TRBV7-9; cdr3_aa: CASSPRGDLSYQETQYF
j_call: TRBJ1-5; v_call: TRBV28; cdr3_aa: CASSFSDKKPQHF
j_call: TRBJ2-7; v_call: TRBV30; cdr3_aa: CAWSGGAYYEQYF
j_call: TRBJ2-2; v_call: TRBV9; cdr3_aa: CASSVEGTGGSGELFF
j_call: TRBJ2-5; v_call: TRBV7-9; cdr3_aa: CASSPQLGLADQETQYF
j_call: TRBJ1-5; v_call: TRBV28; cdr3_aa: CASSLGNQPQHF
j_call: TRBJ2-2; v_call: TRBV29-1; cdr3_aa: CSVSKTSRTGELFF
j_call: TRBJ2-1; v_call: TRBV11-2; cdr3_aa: CASSLGWGNEQFF
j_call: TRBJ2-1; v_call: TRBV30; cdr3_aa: CAWGQGQGVYNEQFF
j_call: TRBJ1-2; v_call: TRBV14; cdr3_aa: CASSNRGQGWYYGYTF
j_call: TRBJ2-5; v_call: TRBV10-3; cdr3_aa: CAISVSGQETQYF
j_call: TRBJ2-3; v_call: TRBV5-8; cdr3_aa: CATDRHTQYF
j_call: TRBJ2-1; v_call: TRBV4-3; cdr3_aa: CASSRVLGTHEQFF
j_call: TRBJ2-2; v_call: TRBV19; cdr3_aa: CASAYGSVTGELFF
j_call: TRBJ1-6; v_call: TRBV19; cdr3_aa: CASSIPAVSSPLHF
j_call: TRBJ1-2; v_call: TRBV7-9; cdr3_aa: CASSPSETTNYGYTF
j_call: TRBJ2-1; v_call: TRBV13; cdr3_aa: CASSLYPLAGPSYNEQFF
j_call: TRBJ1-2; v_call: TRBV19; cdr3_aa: CASSIGTGNYGYTF
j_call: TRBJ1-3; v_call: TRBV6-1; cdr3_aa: CASRVLHSGNTIYF
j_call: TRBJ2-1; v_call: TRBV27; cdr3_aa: CASSPLAGAIYNEQFF
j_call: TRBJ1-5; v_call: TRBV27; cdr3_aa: CASSPLGSNQPQHF
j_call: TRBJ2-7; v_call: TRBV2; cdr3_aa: CASTLSYEQYF
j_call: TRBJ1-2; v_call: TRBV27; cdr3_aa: CATLGRYGYTF